This T cell receptor beta chain was found in a study of T cell repertoires in cytomegalovirus infection. Study-wide background: Matching HLA type and CMV infection were both indicated by public TCR beta signatures.

MiXCR, run by TCRdb on the reads, gives a single entry per CDR3 protein. The sample holds roughly 570,000 distinct CDR3 sequences, approximately 40% seen once. Details on this clonotype: The target antigen is unknown.

CDR1 is SGHTS, CDR2 YDEGEE, per germline. With V trimmed by 6 bases and J by 9 bases, 10 bases remained unmatched. This CDR3 has 15 residues. This sample comprised cultured PBMCs, obtained from culture after CMV antigen stimulation. This chain joins TRBV5-8 and TRBJ2-1; the match to TRBD2 covers 12 bases. The receptor comes from a human donor in good health (CMV status not recorded). Some clones in this sample may be carry-over from other donors' samples. CDR3 region: CASTTIPSGGGEQFF. The CDR3 nucleotides read TGTGCCAGCACCACAATACCTAGCGGGGGGGGTGAGCAGTTCTTC.